This T cell receptor (beta chain) stems from a study of T cells in Graves' hyperthyroidism and ophthalmopathy (dated by TCRdb to the late 2010s). Regarding the complete study: Peripheral blood samples were taken at the time of initial diagnosis, prior to any treatment. According to the paper, TCR Vbeta CDR3 sequencing was carried out on over 130 peripheral blood samples, which came from approximately 43 ophthalmopathy, under 85 hyperthyroidism and roughly 17 progressor patients. The approximately 90 discovery patients were randomly split 7:3 into training and test sets. In about 6 Graves' hyperthyroidism patients, the study also compared T-cell repertoires from thyroid tissue with T-cell repertoires from blood. Once sampling was done, hyperthyroidism patients were given methimazole at a starting dose of 30 mg daily, whereas ophthalmopathy patients were given high-dose intravenous methylprednisolone. An independent validation cohort of around 20 hyperthyroidism patients and approximately 15 patients who later progressed to ophthalmopathy tested prospective prediction of ophthalmopathy. To identify TCR V-J signatures that set the groups apart, the researchers used a discovery cohort of about a hundred patients, made up of fewer than 50 with Graves' ophthalmopathy and 57 with stable Graves' hyperthyroidism.

A patient counted as having stable Graves' hyperthyroidism if no progression to ophthalmopathy occurred over 18 months of follow-up. The hyperthyroidism patients were between 18 and 65 years old and newly diagnosed, with a disease duration of less than 2 months. Patients with uncontrolled infections, other autoimmune diseases, pregnancy or lactation were excluded. Diagnoses were based on clinical symptoms, serum thyroxine and TRAb, thyroid ultrasound and orbital computed tomography. Ficoll-Paque density gradient centrifugation was used to isolate PBMCs from approximately 11 ml of fresh peripheral blood. Trizol reagent was used to extract total RNA, and RNA quality was then checked on an Agilent 2100 Bioanalyzer. Deletion took 1 base off V and 4 bases off J, with a span of 10 bases between the germline ends. From the germline V gene (reference sequence), CDR1 is LNHDA and CDR2 is SQIVND. The CDR3 runs 14 residues from the cysteine to the phenylalanine. The read is trimmed to its CDR3 DNA, 42 bases read in frame from base 1.

The TCR beta CDR3 regions were amplified from the RNA transcripts. A first-round RT-PCR of the TCR CDR3 used the HTBI primer set with the Qiagen OneStep RT-PCR kit. The libraries were constructed in a second round of multiplex PCR and then size-selected and purified. Sequencing of the libraries was done on an Illumina HiSeq2000 using paired-end 100 bp reads. Processing in the source paper ran as follows. Raw data were processed with SOAPnuke, discarding reads with adapters, uncalled bases, mean Phred below 15, or no exact constant-primer or identifier match. High-quality paired reads were merged using COPE v1.2.5, and each unique nucleotide sequence was defined as a clonotype. MiTCR v1.1 was used to align the clonotypes against IMGT TRBV, TRBD and TRBJ reference segments. The analysis included only V-J combinations with a frequency above 0.0001, which together covered roughly 99% of the repertoires. The TCS score was defined as F50 (clonal expansion) divided by E x V (chaos), with BLOSUM62-based TCRdist calculated between CDR3 peptides within each V-J. Welch's t-statistics and random forest reduced 514 V-J features to under 15, which were used in a naive Bayes classifier (R e1071). TCRdb trimmed the raw reads at Q25, called clones with MiXCR and kept productive beta chains. Every CDR3 protein is listed once, alongside the most common genes and DNA of its rows. V and J calls and clone size were set by TCRdb, not the authors. For this sample there are under 350,000 distinct CDR3 sequences; around a sixth appear just once. About half of the sample rests with the top ten.

With respect to this clonotype: The antigen this receptor binds is unknown. No per-base quality is available; no much larger clone lies one base away.

On the study overall, not on this receptor specifically: In validation, progression to ophthalmopathy was predicted by the model with nearly 71% sensitivity and about 72% specificity, a median of about 6 months before onset. In cross-validation, a model built on a 13 V-J signature told ophthalmopathy apart from stable hyperthyroidism with approximately 90% sensitivity and 81% to 82% specificity, and in testing the same model reached 80%/75%. Blood samples also contained most of the expanded thyroid clonotypes (frequency above 0.001), which suggests that blood repertoires may reflect thyroid immune responses. No statistical method was used to set the sample size in advance, and investigators knew the group allocation.

The rearrangement combines TRBV19 with TRBJ1-1; the D gene is not confidently resolved. Sequenced material: blood. This TCR was recovered from a woman between 50 and 59 years old with Graves' hyperthyroidism. The DNA is as follows: TGTGCCAGTAGTATAGGGGAAGATCGCACTGAAGCTTTCTTT. The encoded protein is CASSIGEDRTEAFF.